This T cell receptor beta chain stems from a study of blood T cell repertoires in COVID-19. Recruited during active infection, patients (from Seattle) were subsequently followed longitudinally. Using immunoSEQ multiplex PCR, the repertoire was profiled, and TCRdb retains in-frame clones only, with some absent. The profile covers over 150,000 clones, with 80% to 90% appearing a single time and approximately 13% taken by the ten largest. Trimming pared 3 bases from V and 0 bases from J, leaving 13 bases between. Germline CDR1 and CDR2: SGHNT and YENEEA. The CDR3 totals 16 residues. The specimen sequenced was peripheral blood. This chain links TRBV11-3 with TRBJ2-3; D unclear. The clonotype originates from a woman aged 65 to 85 with COVID-19, enrolled during active disease. DNA for the CDR3: TGTGCCAGCAGCTTTCTGGCCTCATCGAGCACAGATACGCAGTATTTT. Its protein product is CASSFLASSSTDTQYF.